This T cell receptor beta chain is from a study of blood T cell repertoires in COVID-19. On the study more broadly: PBMCs, B-cell-depleted T cells, or T cells provided the cDNA or gDNA that made up the material.

The table came from immunoSEQ multiplex PCR; TCRdb's copy has only in-frame clones and leaves some out. Here the sample spans 200,000 to 250,000 clones, approximately 85% being singletons. CDR1 is SGHAT and CDR2 is FQNNGV in the germline V gene. This CDR3 is built from 14 residues. V dropped 4 bases and J dropped 7 bases, with 15 bases sitting between them. What was sequenced was peripheral blood. This chain uses TRBV11-2 with TRBJ2-3, with D perhaps matching TRBD2 (6 bases). The clonotype comes from a woman aged 80 or over with COVID-19, enrolled during active disease. This CDR3 reads CASSYTDRGYTQYF. The DNA of the CDR3 is TGTGCCAGCAGCTATACCGATCGGGGGTATACGCAGTATTTT.